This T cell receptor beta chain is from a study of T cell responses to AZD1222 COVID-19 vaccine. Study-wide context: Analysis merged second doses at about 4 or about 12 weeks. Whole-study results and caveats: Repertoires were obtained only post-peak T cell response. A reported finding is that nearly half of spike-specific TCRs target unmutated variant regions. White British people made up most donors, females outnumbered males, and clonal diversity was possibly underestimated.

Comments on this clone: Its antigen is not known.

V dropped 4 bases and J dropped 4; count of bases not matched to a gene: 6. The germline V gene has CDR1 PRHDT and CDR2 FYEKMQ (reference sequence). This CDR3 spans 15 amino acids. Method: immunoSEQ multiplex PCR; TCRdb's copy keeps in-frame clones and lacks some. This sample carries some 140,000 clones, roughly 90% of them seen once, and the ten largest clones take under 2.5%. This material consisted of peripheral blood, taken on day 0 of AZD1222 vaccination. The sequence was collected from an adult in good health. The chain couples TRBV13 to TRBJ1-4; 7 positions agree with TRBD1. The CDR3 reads CASSSTGDNNEKLFF. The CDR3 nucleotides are TGTGCCAGCAGCTCCACAGGGGATAATAATGAAAAACTGTTTTTT.